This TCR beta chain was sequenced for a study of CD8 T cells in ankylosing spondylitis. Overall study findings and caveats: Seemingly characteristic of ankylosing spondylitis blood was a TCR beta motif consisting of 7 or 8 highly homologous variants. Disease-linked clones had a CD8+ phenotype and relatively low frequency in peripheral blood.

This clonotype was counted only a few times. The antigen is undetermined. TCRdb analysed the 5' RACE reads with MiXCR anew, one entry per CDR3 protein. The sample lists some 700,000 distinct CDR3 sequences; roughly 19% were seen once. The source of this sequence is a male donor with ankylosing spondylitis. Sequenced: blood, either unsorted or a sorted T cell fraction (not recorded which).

The CDR3 protein is CSGLRVLQETQYF. The DNA of the CDR3 is TGCAGCGGCCTCCGGGTCCTCCAAGAGACCCAGTACTTC. The chain is built from TRBV29-1 and TRBJ2-5; D ambiguous. CDR1 and CDR2 from the germline V gene are SQVTM and ANQGSEA. This CDR3 is 13 amino acids long. Trimming took off 7 bases at V and 1 base at J, with 13 bases between the two ends.